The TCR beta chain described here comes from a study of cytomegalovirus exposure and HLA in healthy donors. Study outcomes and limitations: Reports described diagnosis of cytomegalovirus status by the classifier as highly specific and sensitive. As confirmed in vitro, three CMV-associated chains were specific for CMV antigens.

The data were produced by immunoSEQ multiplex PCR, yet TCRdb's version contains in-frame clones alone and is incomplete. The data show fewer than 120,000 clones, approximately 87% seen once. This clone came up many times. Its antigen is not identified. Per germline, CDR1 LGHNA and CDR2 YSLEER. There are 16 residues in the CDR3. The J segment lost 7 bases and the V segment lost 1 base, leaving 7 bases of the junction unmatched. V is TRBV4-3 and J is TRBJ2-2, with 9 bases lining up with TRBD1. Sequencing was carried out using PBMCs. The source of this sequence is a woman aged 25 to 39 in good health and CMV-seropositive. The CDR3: CASSQAWDRVSGELFF. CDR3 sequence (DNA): TGCGCCAGCAGCCAAGCTTGGGACAGGGTGAGCGGGGAGCTGTTTTTT.